The 16 T cell receptor beta chains in this list originate from one sample, sequenced in a study of PD-L1 blockade in urothelial cancer. Data came from immunoSEQ multiplex PCR; TCRdb stores just in-frame clones and leaves some out. Found here are tens of thousands of clones, about 76% of them singletons; the top ten hold 2.5% to 4%. Documented time point: pretreatment peripheral blood. The input for sequencing was PBMCs, taken around atezolizumab (anti-PD-L1) treatment. The source is a man in his 70s with urothelial cancer.

The rearrangement links TRBV5-5 to TRBJ2-2, with 9 bases matching TRBD1. Trimming took 3 bases from V and 7 from J; bases not matched to a gene: 4. CDR3 length: 14 amino acids. CDR1 and CDR2 from the germline V gene are SGHKS and YYEKEE (reference sequence). The CDR3 loop is CASSSTGGVGELFF. The CDR3 nucleotides read TGTGCCAGCAGCTCCACAGGGGGCGTCGGGGAGCTGTTTTTT.

The rearrangement links TRBV9 to TRBJ2-7; TRBD1 agrees at 7 bases. Germline V CDR1 and CDR2: SGDLS, YYNGEE. V was clipped by 3 bases and J by 4 bases; unmatched bases: 7. The CDR3 is made up of 14 amino acids. The CDR3, as DNA: TGTGCCAGCAGCGCGGGGACAGAGGATTACGAGCAGTACTTC. Amino acids: CASSAGTEDYEQYF.

The chain combines TRBV7-9 with TRBJ2-5; 7 bases map to TRBD2. The V gene end was trimmed by 5 bases and the J gene end by 3 bases; junction bases not matched to a gene: 9. Looked up from germline, CDR1 is SEHNR and CDR2 is FQNEAQ (reference sequence). The CDR3 runs to 15 residues. CDR3 sequence (DNA): TGTGCCAGCAGCCAATACCGGGACTATGAAGAGACCCAGTACTTC. Translation gives CASSQYRDYEETQYF.

This clone was counted a single time. The chain is built from TRBV30 and TRBJ2-7, with a tentative D call TRBD1 (5 bases). The CDR3 covers 13 residues. Germline CDR1 and CDR2: GTSNPN and SVGIG (reference sequence). The V and J ends lost 2 bases and 5 bases respectively, with 13 bases between them. This CDR3 reads CAWSRSRAHEQYF. The CDR3 coding sequence is TGTGCCTGGAGTAGGAGCAGGGCCCACGAGCAGTACTTC.

The J gene is TRBJ2-2, the V gene TRBV2, with a tentative D call TRBD1 (6 bases). Deletions cut 9 bases from V and 3 bases from J, with 14 bases between. Per germline, CDR1 SNHLY and CDR2 FYNNEI. The length of the CDR3 is 14 residues. The CDR3 here is CASQRTADTGELFF. CDR3 in DNA: TGTGCCAGTCAGAGGACAGCGGACACCGGGGAGCTGTTTTTT.

V and J are TRBV7-6 and TRBJ2-1; 8 nucleotides line up with TRBD2. V shed 1 base, J shed 8 bases, and the junction held 10 bases outside the gene matches. Per the germline V gene, CDR1 is SGHVS and CDR2 is FNYEAQ. The CDR3 is made up of 16 amino acids. The CDR3 DNA is TGTGCCAGCAGCTTAGTCTACGGGACTAGGCGACATGAGCAGTTCTTC. This codes for CASSLVYGTRRHEQFF.

This clone was seen just once. V and J are TRBV5-1 and TRBJ2-1, with 12 bases aligning to TRBD2. The CDR3 runs to 16 residues. Germline CDR1 is SGHRS and CDR2 is YFSETQ. The ends lost 2 bases at V and 9 bases at J; junction bases unmatched: 9. The CDR3 DNA sequence: TGCGCCAGCAGCTTATTGGCTAGCGGGAGGGCTGGTGAGCAGTTCTTC. Its translation is CASSLLASGRAGEQFF.

This chain joins TRBV4-1 and TRBJ2-4, with TRBD1 matching over 9 bases. CDR1 and CDR2 (germline): MGHRA, YSYEKL. The CDR3 is 17 amino acids. V lost 4 bases, J lost 0 bases, and 7 bases stayed unmatched. CDR3 amino acids: CASSRGPGQGAKNIQYF. DNA of the CDR3: TGCGCCAGCAGCCGGGGACCGGGACAGGGAGCCAAAAACATTCAGTACTTC.

This chain joins TRBV11-3 and TRBJ1-1, with D hard to call. Trimming stripped 2 bases from V and 3 bases from J, with 7 bases between. Germline V CDR1 and CDR2: SGHNT, YENEEA. This CDR3 has 13 amino acids. CDR3 nucleotide sequence: TGTGCCAGCAGCTTAAACGCAGACACTGAAGCTTTCTTT. Protein product: CASSLNADTEAFF.

The genes are TRBV2 and TRBJ1-5; 8 nucleotides match TRBD1. CDR1 and CDR2 from the germline V gene are SNHLY and FYNNEI. This CDR3 region has 15 residues. Trimming at V came to 6 bases and at J to 4 bases, leaving 8 bases not matched to a gene. The CDR3 is CASRITGGENQPQHF. The CDR3 region has the DNA TGTGCCAGCAGGATCACAGGGGGGGAGAATCAGCCCCAGCATTTT.

The chain is built from TRBV4-1 and TRBJ1-2; 7 positions agree with TRBD1. The CDR3 contains 15 residues. V was clipped by 0 bases and J by 7 bases; unmatched bases: 8. Germline V gene sequence: CDR1 MGHRA, CDR2 YSYEKL. The CDR3 coding sequence is TGCGCCAGCAGCCAAGATGGGACAGTATCTACTGGCTACACCTTC. Translated: CASSQDGTVSTGYTF.

The CDR3 DNA reads as TGCGCCGTAGAACGGGGGGCCGACGGGTTGAGGATTGAGGAGACCCAGTACTTC. Protein: CAVERGADGLRIEETQYF. V gene TRBV5-1 combines with J gene TRBJ2-5; a possible D gene is TRBD2 (7 bases). CDR3 length: 18 amino acids. V lost 10 bases to trimming and J lost 5 bases, with 33 bases between them. From germline, CDR1 is SGHRS and CDR2 YFSETQ. Combining the CDR3 with reference TRBV5-1 and TRBJ2-5 gives the whole variable domain KAGVTQTPRYLIKTRGQQVTLSCSPISGHRSVSWYQQTPGQGLQFLFEYFSETQRNKGNFPGRFSGRQFSNSRSEMNVSTLELGDSALYLCAVERGADGLRIEETQYFGPGTRLLVL.

This clone was recorded once. The J gene is TRBJ2-3, the V gene TRBV27; 13 bases align to TRBD2. The CDR3 covers 17 residues. In germline, CDR1 is MNHEY, CDR2 SMNVEV (reference sequence). The V gene end was trimmed by 3 bases and the J gene end by 9 bases; junction bases not matched to a gene: 12. CDR3: CASSLTRTSGGTRTQYF. The CDR3 nucleotides read TGTGCCAGCAGTTTGACCCGGACTAGCGGGGGTACCCGCACGCAGTATTTT.

V and J are TRBV4-2 and TRBJ1-3; the match to TRBD1 covers 8 bases. V was clipped by 3 bases and J by 1 base; unmatched bases: 8. CDR1 and CDR2 (germline): LGHNA, YNFKEQ. This CDR3 has 17 residues. CDR3 sequence reads: CASSHLGDRRSGNTIYF. CDR3 DNA sequence: TGTGCCAGCAGCCACTTGGGGGACAGGAGATCTGGAAACACCATATATTTT.

The V gene is TRBV2, the J gene TRBJ2-5, with unresolved D. The germline V gene has CDR1 SNHLY and CDR2 FYNNEI. The CDR3 sequence is 11 residues long. Trimming took off 5 bases at V and 3 bases at J, with 4 bases between the two ends. CDR3 loop: CASSIKETQYF. CDR3 nucleotide sequence: TGTGCCAGCAGTATTAAAGAGACCCAGTACTTC.

The CDR3 here is CASSHDPGLAGDPTSTDTQYF. DNA for the CDR3: TGCGCCAGCAGCCATGACCCGGGACTAGCGGGAGACCCTACTAGCACAGATACGCAGTATTTT. The chain links TRBV4-1 to TRBJ2-3; 14 bases match TRBD2. Looked up from germline, CDR1 is MGHRA and CDR2 is YSYEKL. There are 21 residues in the CDR3. After removal of 3 bases from V and 0 bases from J, the junction contained 14 bases not matched to a gene.